The next 14 T cell receptor beta chains were all read from a single sample in a study of control samples from healthy donors and cancer patients. Only in-frame clones appear in the TCRdb table, and some are missing; sequencing was by immunoSEQ multiplex PCR. The sample shows around 130,000 clones, 85% to 90% of them seen only once. Material: PBMCs. These receptors all stem from a man aged 45-65 years with head and neck cancer.

The V and J genes are TRBV5-1 and TRBJ2-3; TRBD2 agrees at 11 bases. After removal of 4 bases from V and 6 bases from J, the junction contained 7 bases not matched to a gene. CDR1 is SGHRS, CDR2 YFSETQ, per germline. The CDR3 runs to 15 residues. Here the CDR3 DNA reads TGCGCCAGCAGCCTTGGACTAGCGGGTGGGGATACGCAGTATTTT. It encodes CASSLGLAGGDTQYF.

The chain employs TRBV2 and TRBJ1-1; D not certain. Germline values: CDR1 SNHLY, CDR2 FYNNEI. This CDR3 is built from 13 residues. Trimming left V 7 bases short and J 1 base short, with 10 bases between. The CDR3 DNA reads TGTGCCAGCATGGTGGAATGGAACACTGAAGCTTTCTTT. Its translation is CASMVEWNTEAFF.

The chain couples TRBV19 to TRBJ1-2; weak D call: TRBD1 (6 bases). Germline loops: CDR1 LNHDA, CDR2 SQIVND (reference sequence). This CDR3 has 13 amino acids. V was clipped by 6 bases and J by 4 bases, with 12 bases between them. The CDR3 here is CASSTDRSYGYTF. CDR3 in DNA: TGTGCCAGTAGCACGGACAGAAGCTATGGCTACACCTTC.

The chain joins TRBV5-5 to TRBJ2-2; 7 bases map to TRBD1. V lost 0 bases and J lost 0; bases outside the gene matches: 8. This CDR3 contains 18 residues. Germline loops: CDR1 SGHKS, CDR2 YYEKEE (reference sequence). CDR3 DNA: TGTGCCAGCAGCTTGGCCGGCCCTGGGACAGCGAACACCGGGGAGCTGTTTTTT. Encoded protein: CASSLAGPGTANTGELFF.

V gene TRBV19 combines with J gene TRBJ2-1; D unclear. V lost 1 base and J lost 4, with 2 bases in between. The CDR3 length is 12 residues. Germline V gene sequence: CDR1 LNHDA, CDR2 SQIVND (reference sequence). Here the CDR3 reads CASSIGYNEQFF. CDR3 bases: TGTGCCAGTAGTATAGGGTACAATGAGCAGTTCTTC.

The chain carries TRBV5-5 and TRBJ2-3; 8 nucleotides line up with TRBD2. This CDR3 spans 16 amino acids. The germline V gene encodes CDR1 SGHKS and CDR2 YYEKEE (reference sequence). V shed 7 bases, J shed 6 bases, and the junction held 16 bases outside the gene matches. The CDR3 region has the DNA TGTGCCAGCCTACTCCCTACGGGAGGGTTATCGGATACGCAGTATTTT. Translating gives CASLLPTGGLSDTQYF.

The chain joins TRBV4-1 to TRBJ2-3, with 13 bases aligning to TRBD2. Germline values: CDR1 MGHRA, CDR2 YSYEKL. J was trimmed by 1 base and V by 4 bases; bases with no gene match: 11. The CDR3 is 19 residues long. The CDR3, as DNA: TGCGCCAGCAGCCGAACGGGGACTAGCGGGAAGGGCGGCACAGATACGCAGTATTTT. Its translation: CASSRTGTSGKGGTDTQYF.

The DNA for the CDR3 is TGTGCCAGCAGTGAAGGAGGGATCTATGGCTACACCTTC. Protein: CASSEGGIYGYTF. V gene TRBV2 combines with J gene TRBJ1-2; D not resolved. Trimming stripped 1 base from V and 4 bases from J, with 7 bases between. Germline CDR1 is SNHLY and CDR2 is FYNNEI. The CDR3 length is 13 residues.

J is TRBJ2-7 and V is TRBV28, with a possible D match to TRBD2 (5 bases). CDR3 length: 11 amino acids. Germline V gene sequence: CDR1 MDHEN, CDR2 SYDVKM. V lost 9 bases and J lost 3, with 9 bases in between. CDR3 amino acids: CASREYYEQYF. CDR3 nucleotide sequence: TGTGCCAGTCGGGAATACTACGAGCAGTACTTC. Complete variable domain (other parts from reference TRBV28 and TRBJ2-7): DVKVTQSSRYLVKRTGEKVFLECVQDMDHENMFWYRQDPGLGLRLIYFSYDVKMKEKGDIPEGYSVSREKKERFSLILESASTNQTSMYLCASREYYEQYFGPGTRLTVT.

This rearrangement joins TRBV7-9 to TRBJ2-7; 7 bases are shared with TRBD2. V shed 1 base and J 2 bases; nucleotides not matched to a gene: 2. The length of the CDR3 is 14 residues. The V gene's germline CDR1 is SEHNR and CDR2 FQNEAQ (reference sequence). CDR3 coding DNA: TGTGCCAGCAGCTTAGGCCGGGAGGCCTACGAGCAGTACTTC. Its translation: CASSLGREAYEQYF.

This chain connects TRBV2 to TRBJ2-7, with D possibly being TRBD2 (5 bases). Germline V CDR1 and CDR2: SNHLY, FYNNEI. CDR3 size: 12 residues. Trimming removed 1 base at V and 5 bases at J, with 6 bases between. This CDR3 is CASSEGGNEQYF. Here the CDR3 DNA reads TGTGCCAGCAGTGAAGGAGGGAACGAGCAGTACTTC.

The chain uses TRBV12-3 or TRBV12-4 and TRBJ2-2, with D hard to call. The V and J ends lost 2 bases and 7 bases respectively, with 8 bases between them. The CDR3 is 13 amino acids. The CDR3 region is CASSLRPFGELFF. The CDR3 coding sequence is TGTGCCAGCAGTTTAAGGCCGTTCGGGGAGCTGTTTTTT.

This clone was detected a few times. The chain links TRBV5-1 to TRBJ2-5; the D is unclear. Germline CDR1 SGHRS, CDR2 YFSETQ. V was shortened by 4 bases and J by 2 bases, with 12 bases between the two germline ends. The CDR3 is made up of 14 amino acids. CDR3 nucleotide sequence: TGCGCCAGCAGCACCGGCCGAGTACAAGAGACCCAGTACTTC. Amino acids: CASSTGRVQETQYF.

This chain connects TRBV15 to TRBJ2-7; the D is unclear. Trimming left V 3 bases short and J 0 bases short, with 6 bases between. The CDR3 runs 13 residues. Germline CDR1 and CDR2: LNHNV and YYDKDF (reference sequence). The CDR3 bases are TGTGCCACCAGCAGCGAGAGCTCCTACGAGCAGTACTTC. Protein: CATSSESSYEQYF.